This T cell receptor (beta chain) is drawn from a study of blood T cell repertoires in COVID-19. Study in general: Acute and convalescent COVID-19 specimens originated in the United States, Italy and Spain. The cDNA or gDNA used as material had been derived from T cells, B-cell-depleted T cells, or PBMCs.

As handled by the study authors: Reference gene primers were amplified, and this amplification served to estimate nucleated cell counts. The data were produced by immunoSEQ multiplex PCR, yet TCRdb's version contains in-frame clones alone and is incomplete. V, J and clone size derive from that table, while D and trimming were established from the DNA sequence. The repertoire holds tens of thousands of clones, with roughly nine tenths as singletons. Germline loops: CDR1 SGHRS, CDR2 YFSETQ. This CDR3 has 16 residues. J gave up 8 bases and V 5 bases, and 16 bases lay outside the gene matches. The V and J genes are TRBV5-1 and TRBJ2-1, with 7 bases lining up with TRBD2. The specimen was peripheral blood. The receptor was derived from a woman aged 70-85 years with acute or convalescent COVID-19. The CDR3 sequence is CASRRKTGEGQDEQFF. For the CDR3, the DNA is TGCGCCAGCAGACGTAAAACCGGGGAGGGCCAGGATGAGCAGTTCTTC.